The T cell receptor beta chain described here comes from a study of T cells after yellow fever vaccination. Study summary: Fractions of limited cellularity were prepared by means of SMART-Seq v4 Ultra Low Input.

This CDR3 spans 15 amino acids. V was pared by 5 bases and J by 8 bases, with 21 bases between. CDR1 and CDR2 (germline): KGHSH, LQKENI. This clonotype came up many times. Its antigen is currently unknown. Study-wide results and caveats: Relatively few clonotypes were ones that appeared in both CD4 and CD8 compartments.

Template switching by 5'RACE produced TCR cDNA, adding a universal primer site and UMIs. MiXCR, run by TCRdb on the 5' RACE reads, gives a single entry per CDR3 protein. The data hold around 250,000 distinct CDR3 sequences, with roughly 7.2% observed a single time. The source material was CD4+ T cells sorted from PBMCs, sampled 15 days after the yellow fever booster vaccination. This TCR was recovered from a young man who received the YFV17D yellow fever vaccine. The chain uses TRBV18 and TRBJ1-2; D might be TRBD1 (5 bases). The CDR3 DNA follows: TGTGCCAGCTCAGCTGAACAGTGGGGGAGCATGGGCTACACCTTC. The encoded protein is CASSAEQWGSMGYTF.